By frequency in the sample, the clone carrying this T cell receptor (beta chain) is medium-sized. The target antigen is unknown. This sample stems from a study of spatial heterogeneity in lung cancer. Specified time point: sample taken at primary tumor resection. The germline CDR1 and CDR2 sequences are DFQATT and SNEGSKA (reference sequence). CDR3 length: 13 amino acids. V was clipped by 6 bases and J by 5 bases, with 16 bases between them. Study-wide results and caveats: The number of expanded tumor alpha and beta chains correlated with mutation number.

TCRdb fed the 5' RACE reads into MiXCR, producing one record per CDR3 protein. In the table there are 2,700 or so distinct CDR3 sequences, 11% of which are singletons. Sequenced material: lung tumor tissue, taken at surgery. The J gene is TRBJ2-5, the V gene TRBV20-1; no definite D call. The source of this sequence is a female donor with early-stage non-small cell lung cancer. CDR3 nucleotide sequence: TGCAGTGCCAGTACCCCTTTTGCGGAGACCCAGTACTTC. Amino acid sequence: CSASTPFAETQYF.